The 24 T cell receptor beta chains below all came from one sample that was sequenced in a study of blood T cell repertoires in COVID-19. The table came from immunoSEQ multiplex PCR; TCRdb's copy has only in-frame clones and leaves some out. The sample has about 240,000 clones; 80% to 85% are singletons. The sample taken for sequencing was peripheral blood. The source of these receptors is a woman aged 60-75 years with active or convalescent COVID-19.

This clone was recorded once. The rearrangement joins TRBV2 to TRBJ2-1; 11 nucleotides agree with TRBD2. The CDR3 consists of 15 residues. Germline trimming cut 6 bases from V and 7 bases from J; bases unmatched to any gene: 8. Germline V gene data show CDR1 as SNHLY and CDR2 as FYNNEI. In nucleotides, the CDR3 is TGTGCCAGCAGCCTTAGCGGGGGGGGAATGAATGAGCAGTTCTTC. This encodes CASSLSGGGMNEQFF.

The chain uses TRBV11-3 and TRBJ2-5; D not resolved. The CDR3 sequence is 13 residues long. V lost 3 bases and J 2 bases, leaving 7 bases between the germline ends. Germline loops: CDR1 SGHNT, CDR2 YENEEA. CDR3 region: CASSFARQETQYF. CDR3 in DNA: TGTGCCAGCAGCTTTGCCCGGCAAGAGACCCAGTACTTC. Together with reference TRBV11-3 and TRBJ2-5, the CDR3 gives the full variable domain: EAGVVQSPRYKIIEKKQPVAFWCNPISGHNTLYWYLQNLGQGPELLIRYENEEAVDDSQLPKDRFSAERLKGVDSTLKIQPAELGDSAVYLCASSFARQETQYFGPGTRLLVL.

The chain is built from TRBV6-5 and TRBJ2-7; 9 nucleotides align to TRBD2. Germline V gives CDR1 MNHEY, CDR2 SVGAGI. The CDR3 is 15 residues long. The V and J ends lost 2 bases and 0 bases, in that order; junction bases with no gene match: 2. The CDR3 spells CASSYPRGGSYEQYF. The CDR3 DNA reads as TGTGCCAGCAGTTACCCGCGGGGGGGCTCCTACGAGCAGTACTTC.

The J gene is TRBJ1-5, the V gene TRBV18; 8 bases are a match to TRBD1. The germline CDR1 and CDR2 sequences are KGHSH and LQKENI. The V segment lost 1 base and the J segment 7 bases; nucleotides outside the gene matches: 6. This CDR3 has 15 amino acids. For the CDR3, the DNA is TGTGCCAGCTCACCACAGGACAGGGAAGGGCAGCCCCAGCATTTT. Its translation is CASSPQDREGQPQHF.

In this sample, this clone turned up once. The CDR3 nucleotides are TGTGCCATCAGAGGACAGGGGGCCTCCTACGAGCAGTACTTC. This codes for CAIRGQGASYEQYF. V and J are TRBV10-3 and TRBJ2-7, with 11 bases aligning to TRBD1. The CDR3 has 14 amino acids. J lost 0 bases, V lost 6 bases, and 1 base had no gene match. Per the germline V gene, CDR1 is ENHRY and CDR2 is SYGVKD.

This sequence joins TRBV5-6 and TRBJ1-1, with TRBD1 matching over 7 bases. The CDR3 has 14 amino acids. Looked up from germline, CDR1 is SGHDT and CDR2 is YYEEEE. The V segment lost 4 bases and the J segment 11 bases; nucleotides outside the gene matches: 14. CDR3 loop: CASSLRAPQGKAFF. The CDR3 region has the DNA TGTGCCAGCAGCCTCCGAGCGCCACAGGGGAAGGCTTTCTTT.

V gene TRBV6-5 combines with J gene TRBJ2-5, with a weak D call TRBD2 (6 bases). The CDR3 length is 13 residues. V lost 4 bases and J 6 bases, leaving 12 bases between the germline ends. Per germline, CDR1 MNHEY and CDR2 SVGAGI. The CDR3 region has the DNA TGTGCCAGCAGTTTGGGCAGGACTAAGACCCAGTACTTC. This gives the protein CASSLGRTKTQYF.

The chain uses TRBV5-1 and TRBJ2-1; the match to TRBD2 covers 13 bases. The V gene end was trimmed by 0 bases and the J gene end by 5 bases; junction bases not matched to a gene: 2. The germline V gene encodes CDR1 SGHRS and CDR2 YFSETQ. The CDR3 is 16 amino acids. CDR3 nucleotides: TGCGCCAGCAGCTTGGCGGGACTAGCGGGGAACAATGAGCAGTTCTTC. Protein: CASSLAGLAGNNEQFF.

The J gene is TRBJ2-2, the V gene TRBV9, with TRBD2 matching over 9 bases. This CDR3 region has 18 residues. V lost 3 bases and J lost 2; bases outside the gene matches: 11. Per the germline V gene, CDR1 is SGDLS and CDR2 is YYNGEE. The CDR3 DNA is TGTGCCAGCAGCGCCCGCCTAGCGGGGCCCATAAACACCGGGGAGCTGTTTTTT. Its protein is CASSARLAGPINTGELFF.

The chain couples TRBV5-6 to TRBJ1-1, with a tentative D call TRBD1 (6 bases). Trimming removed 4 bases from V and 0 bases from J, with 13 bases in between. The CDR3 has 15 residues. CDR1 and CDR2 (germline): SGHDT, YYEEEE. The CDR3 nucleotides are TGTGCCAGCAGCAAATACAGGGTGCTGAACACTGAAGCTTTCTTT. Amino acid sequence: CASSKYRVLNTEAFF.

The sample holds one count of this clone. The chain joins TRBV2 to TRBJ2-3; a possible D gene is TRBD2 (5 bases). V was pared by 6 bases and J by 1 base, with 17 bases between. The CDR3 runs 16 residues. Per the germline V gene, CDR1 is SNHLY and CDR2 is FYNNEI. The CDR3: CASSHGRADRTDTQYF. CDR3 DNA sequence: TGTGCCAGCAGCCACGGTCGAGCGGATCGCACAGATACGCAGTATTTT.

For the CDR3, the DNA is TGTGCCAGCAGTGAGTTATACAGGGGAGATACGCAGTATTTT. It yields the protein CASSELYRGDTQYF. The chain employs TRBV6-1 and TRBJ2-3, with 7 bases matching TRBD1. Germline CDR1 is MNHNS and CDR2 is SASEGT. The CDR3 is made up of 14 amino acids. V was pared by 3 bases and J by 5 bases, with 5 bases of the junction left unmatched.

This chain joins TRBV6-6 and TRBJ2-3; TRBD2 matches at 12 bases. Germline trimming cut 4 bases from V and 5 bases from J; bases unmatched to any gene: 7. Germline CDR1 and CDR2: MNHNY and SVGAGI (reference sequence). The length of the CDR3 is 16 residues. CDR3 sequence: CASSFTSGGRGDTQYF. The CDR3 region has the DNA TGTGCCAGCAGTTTCACTAGCGGGGGGCGGGGAGATACGCAGTATTTT.

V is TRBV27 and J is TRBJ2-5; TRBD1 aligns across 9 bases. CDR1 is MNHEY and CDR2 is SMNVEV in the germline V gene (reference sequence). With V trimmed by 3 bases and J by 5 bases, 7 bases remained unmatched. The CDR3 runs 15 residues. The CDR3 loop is CASSFLRTGEETQYF. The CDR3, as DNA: TGTGCCAGCAGTTTTCTCCGGACAGGGGAGGAGACCCAGTACTTC.

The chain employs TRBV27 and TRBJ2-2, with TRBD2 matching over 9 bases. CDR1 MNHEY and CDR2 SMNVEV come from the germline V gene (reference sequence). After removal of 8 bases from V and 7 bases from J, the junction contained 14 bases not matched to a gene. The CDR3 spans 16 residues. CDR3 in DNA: TGTGCCAGCGGAAATTTAGCGGGGGACGGGATCGGGGAGCTGTTTTTT. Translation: CASGNLAGDGIGELFF.

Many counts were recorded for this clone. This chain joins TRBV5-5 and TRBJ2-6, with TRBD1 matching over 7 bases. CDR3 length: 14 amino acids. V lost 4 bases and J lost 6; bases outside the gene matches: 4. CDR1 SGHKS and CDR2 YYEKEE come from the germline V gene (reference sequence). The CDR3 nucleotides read TGTGCCAGCAGCATGACAGGGATGGCCAACGTCCTGACTTTC. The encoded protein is CASSMTGMANVLTF.

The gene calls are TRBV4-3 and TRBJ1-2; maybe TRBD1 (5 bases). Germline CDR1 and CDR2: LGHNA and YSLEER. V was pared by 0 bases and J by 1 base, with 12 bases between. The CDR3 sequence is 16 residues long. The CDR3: CASSQDPNGGNYGYTF. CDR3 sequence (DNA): TGCGCCAGCAGCCAAGACCCGAACGGGGGTAACTATGGCTACACCTTC.

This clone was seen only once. The chain's CDR3 is CASSRVGLDNSPLHF. As DNA, the CDR3 is TGTGCCAGTAGTAGGGTTGGACTGGATAATTCACCCCTCCACTTT. The V gene is TRBV19, the J gene TRBJ1-6, with D unresolved. The ends were cut back, 4 bases at V and 5 bases at J, with 12 bases in the middle. From germline, CDR1 is LNHDA and CDR2 SQIVND (reference sequence). The CDR3 runs 15 residues.

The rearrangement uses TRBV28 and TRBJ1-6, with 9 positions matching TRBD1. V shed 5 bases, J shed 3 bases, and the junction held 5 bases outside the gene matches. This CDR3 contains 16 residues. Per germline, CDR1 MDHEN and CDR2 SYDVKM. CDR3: CASSPVGQGYNSPLHF. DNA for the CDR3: TGTGCCAGCAGTCCCGTGGGACAGGGCTATAATTCACCCCTCCACTTT.

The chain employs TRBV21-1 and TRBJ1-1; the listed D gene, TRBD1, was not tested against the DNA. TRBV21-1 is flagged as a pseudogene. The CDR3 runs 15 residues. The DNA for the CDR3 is TGTGCCAGCAGCAAAGATGGCAGGCAAAACACTGAAGCTTTCTTT. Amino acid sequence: CASSKDGRQNTEAFF.

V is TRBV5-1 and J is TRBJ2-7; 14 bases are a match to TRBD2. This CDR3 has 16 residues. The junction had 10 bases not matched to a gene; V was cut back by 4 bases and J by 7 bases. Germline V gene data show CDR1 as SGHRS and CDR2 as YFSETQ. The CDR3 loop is CASSPGTSGGRGEQYF. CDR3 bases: TGCGCCAGCAGCCCTGGGACTAGCGGGGGCCGAGGGGAGCAGTACTTC.

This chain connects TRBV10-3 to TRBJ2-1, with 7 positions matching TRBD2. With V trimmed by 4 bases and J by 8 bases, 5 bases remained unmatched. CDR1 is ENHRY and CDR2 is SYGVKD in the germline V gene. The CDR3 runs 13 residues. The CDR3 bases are TGTGCCATCAGTGGCCTAGCGGTTGATGAGCAGTTCTTC. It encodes CAISGLAVDEQFF.

The CDR3 DNA reads as TGTGCCACCGCGGGGGCGGAGGGGGGCTACACCTTC. As protein: CATAGAEGGYTF. The chain combines TRBV6-6 with TRBJ1-2, with D perhaps TRBD1 (6 bases). Germline V gene data show CDR1 as MNHNY and CDR2 as SVGAGI (reference sequence). V gave up 10 bases and J gave up 8 bases, with 17 bases separating them. The CDR3 contains 12 residues.

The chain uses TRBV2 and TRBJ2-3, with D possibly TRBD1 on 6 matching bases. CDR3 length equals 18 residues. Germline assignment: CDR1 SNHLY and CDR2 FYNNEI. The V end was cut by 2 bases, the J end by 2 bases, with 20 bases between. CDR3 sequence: CASSELWGPARDTDTQYF. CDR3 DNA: TGTGCCAGCAGTGAATTGTGGGGGCCAGCCCGGGACACAGATACGCAGTATTTT.